This T cell receptor beta chain is drawn from a study of shared clonotypes between healthy human individuals. Those who donated were healthy HIV-negative adults, with no recent acute infections or vaccinations reported. Germline lookup yields CDR1 SGHNT and CDR2 YYREEE (reference sequence). This CDR3 region has 13 residues. V was clipped by 3 bases and J by 2 bases, with 8 bases between them. About this clone: Its antigen is unidentified.

Once extracted for a subset, genomic DNA was divided evenly among several immunoSEQ plates. Original processing methods: Filtering differed because ImmunoSEQ produced junction-only sequences that carried no quality scores. Produced via immunoSEQ multiplex PCR; TCRdb's table is partial and in-frame only. The DNA was the basis for D and trimming; V, J and clone size are from that table. The sample carries around 2.3 million clones, under 97% recorded once. General observations from the study: Larger richness was generally estimated for naive than memory subsets.

The sequence came from a man younger than 35 in good health. This chain links TRBV5-4 with TRBJ2-5; D perhaps matches TRBD1 (6 bases). Sequences were obtained from naive CD4+ T cells sorted from blood. The subset is: CD45RA+ positively selected. As DNA, the CDR3 is TGTGCCAGCAGCTACAGGGTTCAAGAGACCCAGTACTTC. Its translation is CASSYRVQETQYF.